The source of this T cell receptor beta chain is a study of T-cell memory formation after mild COVID-19. Study context: The TCR clusters were mostly specific to one donor. Study-wide results and limits: Clones contracting over day 15 to 85 were CD4/CD8 balanced, with later expanders leaning CD4+. For contracting clones, CD4+ ones sat mainly in CM and EM, CD8+ in EMRA.

Germline V gene sequence: CDR1 LNHNV, CDR2 YYDKDF (reference sequence). This CDR3 spans 11 amino acids. V lost 6 bases to trimming and J lost 9 bases, with 11 bases between them. This clonotype was observed a few times. No antigen is known for it. Constant-segment primers served in 5'RACE that generated TCR alpha and TCR beta cDNA libraries bearing sample barcodes and UMIs. MiXCR, applied by TCRdb to the 5' RACE reads, yields one record per CDR3 protein. The sample consists of hundreds of thousands of distinct CDR3 sequences, about a sixth of them appearing once. This receptor was taken from a man between 18 and 29 years old who had mild COVID-19 (a few samples of this study predate the infection). Cell type and time point are not known. Material for sequencing was PBMCs or a T cell subset sorted from them (not recorded which). V gene TRBV15 combines with J gene TRBJ2-5, with a possible D match to TRBD1 (5 bases). CDR3 loop: CATRTQGPQYF. CDR3 coding DNA: TGTGCCACCAGAACGCAGGGTCCCCAGTACTTC.